The 12 T cell receptor beta chains below all came from one sample that was sequenced in a study of T cells after posttransplantation cyclophosphamide. TCRdb's table, derived via immunoSEQ multiplex PCR, lists solely in-frame clones and lacks some. The sample holds some 10,000 clones, around nine tenths seen once. Busulfan-fludarabine conditioning, marrow transplant, and cyclophosphamide on days +3 and +4 were administered. The material was PBMCs, obtained after allogeneic stem cell transplant with posttransplant cyclophosphamide. The receptor source for this set is a female patient aged 25-39 years who received an allogeneic stem cell transplant from an unrelated donor, was CMV-positive, and had no GVHD. Some T cells may have originated in the graft donor.

This chain connects TRBV14 to TRBJ2-1; D is possibly TRBD2 (5 bases). Germline assignment: CDR1 SGHDN and CDR2 FVKESK. V was cut by 0 bases and J by 5 bases, with 17 bases left in between. The CDR3 loop spans 17 amino acids. DNA of the CDR3: TGTGCCAGCAGCCAAGAGGAGGTATGGAAGCCGAACAATGAGCAGTTCTTC. It encodes CASSQEEVWKPNNEQFF.

This chain uses TRBV5-4 with TRBJ2-1, with D maybe TRBD2 (6 bases). V was pared by 3 bases and J by 10 bases, with 14 bases between. Germline CDR1 SGHNT, CDR2 YYREEE (reference sequence). This CDR3 contains 13 residues. Here the CDR3 reads CASSSRGGIEQFF. Here the CDR3 DNA reads TGTGCCAGCAGCTCCCGAGGAGGGATCGAGCAGTTCTTC.

V and J are TRBV30 and TRBJ1-4; possible D gene TRBD1, 6 bases. Trimming removed 2 bases from V and 3 bases from J, with 16 bases in between. CDR1 and CDR2 from the germline V gene are GTSNPN and SVGIG (reference sequence). The CDR3 has 16 residues. The CDR3 sequence: CAWSPRAGDPNEKLFF. DNA for the CDR3: TGTGCCTGGAGTCCCAGGGCAGGGGATCCTAATGAAAAACTGTTTTTT.

This clone appeared once. The rearrangement joins TRBV6-5 to TRBJ2-3, with 11 bases that match TRBD1. The CDR3 has 14 residues. J was trimmed by 11 bases and V by 5 bases; bases with no gene match: 9. The V gene's germline CDR1 is MNHEY and CDR2 SVGAGI. CDR3 sequence: CASSPGTGGRKQYF. The CDR3 DNA reads as TGTGCCAGCAGTCCCGGGACAGGGGGGAGGAAGCAGTATTTT.

This rearrangement joins TRBV11-3 to TRBJ2-7; TRBD2 agrees at 9 bases. CDR3 length: 17 amino acids. Unmatched junction bases numbered 10, after V lost 3 bases and J lost 1 base. CDR1 is SGHNT, CDR2 YENEEA, per germline. In DNA form, the CDR3 reads TGTGCCAGCAGCTTTTGGGCGGGGGGGCCCGCGTCCTACGAGCAGTACTTC. This sequence encodes CASSFWAGGPASYEQYF.

The chain employs TRBV2 and TRBJ2-7; TRBD2 matches 7 bases. Trimming at V came to 5 bases and at J to 1 base, leaving 11 bases not matched to a gene. Germline V gives CDR1 SNHLY, CDR2 FYNNEI. CDR3 length: 16 residues. In nucleotides, the CDR3 is TGTGCCAGCAGTAGGGAGGGGCTACATCCTTCCTACGAGCAGTACTTC. This translates into CASSREGLHPSYEQYF.

The V and J genes are TRBV5-1 and TRBJ2-2; the match to TRBD2 covers 7 bases. The J segment lost 7 bases and the V segment lost 4 bases, leaving 4 bases of the junction unmatched. The germline gives CDR1 SGHRS, CDR2 YFSETQ. CDR3 size: 13 residues. CDR3 in DNA: TGCGCCAGCAGCACGACTAGCTACGGGGAGCTGTTTTTT. Its translation is CASSTTSYGELFF.

The chain has TRBV7-2 and TRBJ2-3; 13 bases are shared with TRBD2. This CDR3 contains 14 residues. Trimming cost V 1 base and J 10 bases; bases outside gene matches: 2. Germline V CDR1 and CDR2: SGHTA, FQGNSA. The CDR3 spells CASSLGGTSGAQYF. The CDR3 DNA follows: TGTGCCAGCAGCTTAGGAGGGACTAGCGGGGCGCAGTATTTT. Together with reference TRBV7-2 and TRBJ2-3, the CDR3 gives the full variable domain: GAGVSQSPSNKVTEKGKDVELRCDPISGHTALYWYRQSLGQGLEFLIYFQGNSAPDKSGLPSDRFSAERTGGSVSTLTIQRTQQEDSAVYLCASSLGGTSGAQYFGPGTRLTVL.

CDR3 DNA: TGTGCCAGTCGCACAGGGGGCAATCAGCCCCAGCATTTT. Translation gives CASRTGGNQPQHF. This chain uses TRBV19 with TRBJ1-5; 7 bases line up with TRBD1. With 8 bases clipped from V and 2 bases from J, the junction kept 3 bases outside the gene matches. Germline CDR1 reads LNHDA; CDR2 reads SQIVND (reference sequence). This CDR3 spans 13 amino acids.

This chain links TRBV9 with TRBJ1-1; tentatively, D is TRBD1 (5 bases). The V gene lost 3 bases and the J gene lost 0 bases, with 9 bases spanning the gap. Germline CDR1 is SGDLS and CDR2 is YYNGEE. This CDR3 is 14 amino acids long. The CDR3 bases are TGTGCCAGCAGCGGTACAGGCCTGAACACTGAAGCTTTCTTT. Translating gives CASSGTGLNTEAFF.

The chain has TRBV7-2 and TRBJ1-1; weak D call: TRBD1 (5 bases). CDR3 length: 18 residues. The V end lost 4 bases, the J end lost 1 base, and 22 bases lay between the germline ends. Germline V gene sequence: CDR1 SGHTA, CDR2 FQGNSA. This CDR3 reads CASSSRALTSTTNTEAFF. The CDR3 nucleotides are TGTGCCAGCAGCTCCAGGGCCCTAACGAGCACGACGAACACTGAAGCTTTCTTT.

V usage is TRBV5-6 and J usage is TRBJ2-7, with D tentatively TRBD1 (5 bases). This CDR3 has 18 residues. Per the germline V gene, CDR1 is SGHDT and CDR2 is YYEEEE. V was trimmed by 0 bases and J by 0 bases, leaving 19 bases between them. The CDR3 bases are TGTGCCAGCAGCTTGGGTGCAGGGCCAGGCCTGAGCTCCTACGAGCAGTACTTC. As protein: CASSLGAGPGLSSYEQYF. Full variable domain (rest looked up from reference TRBV5-6 and TRBJ2-7): DAGVTQSPTHLIKTRGQQVTLRCSPKSGHDTVSWYQQALGQGPQFIFQYYEEEERQRGNFPDRFSGHQFPNYSSELNVNALLLGDSALYLCASSLGAGPGLSSYEQYFGPGTRLTVT.